Sequencing of this T cell receptor beta chain was carried out in a study of tumor-infiltrating lymphocytes in localized non-small cell lung cancer. Here immunoSEQ multiplex PCR was the method, and the copy in TCRdb shows in-frame clones only, minus some. The data show under 8,000 clones, with around three quarters seen just once and around 8.8% held by the top ten. A remark on this clone: Its antigen is still unknown.

Findings and caveats of the study: TCR sequencing covered a subset of patients with enough tissue.

The CDR3 sequence is 15 residues long. The germline V gene encodes CDR1 MNHEY and CDR2 SMNVEV (reference sequence). Between the trimmed V and J ends, which lost 5 bases and 4 bases, there was a span of 15 bases. The chain carries TRBV27 and TRBJ2-1; the D gene is possibly TRBD1 (6 bases). This receptor was obtained from a human donor with non-small cell lung cancer. Input material: uninvolved lung tissue not adjacent to the tumor. Here the CDR3 reads CASSKNRVGYNEQFF. The CDR3, as DNA: TGTGCCAGCAGTAAAAACAGGGTAGGGTACAATGAGCAGTTCTTC.